In its sample, the clone carrying this TCR beta chain was seen once. Antigen unknown. Libraries were prepared by immunoSEQ multiplex PCR; TCRdb keeps only in-frame clonotypes and omits some of them. Here the sample spans over 30,000 clones, around 78% being singletons. Looked up from germline, CDR1 is SGDLS and CDR2 is YYNGEE. This CDR3 is 15 amino acids long. Trimming cost V 3 bases and J 9 bases; bases outside gene matches: 5. The data were taken from a study of T cells in tumors after PD-1 blockade. Overall study context: Excluded were patients with checkpoint blockade, immunosuppressants, or radiotherapy or other anti-cancer therapy within 4 weeks. A subset received ongoing vismodegib 150 mg daily alongside anti-PD-1 therapy.

General study findings and limits: About 41% of tumor TCR clonotypes were also found in blood.

J is TRBJ1-6 and V is TRBV9; 11 nucleotides match TRBD1. The TCR comes from a human donor with basal cell carcinoma. The source material was PBMCs, sampled before anti-PD-1 treatment. CDR3 loop: CASSAGQGASSPLHF. The CDR3 coding sequence is TGTGCCAGCAGCGCCGGACAGGGGGCGAGTTCACCCCTCCACTTT.